Included here is one T cell receptor beta chain sequence, with context. Here immunoSEQ multiplex PCR was the method, and the copy in TCRdb shows in-frame clones only, minus some. The sample consists of under 300,000 clones, roughly 80% of them appearing once. This specimen comes from a study of blood T cell repertoires in COVID-19. At the level of the study: Samples taken during acute and convalescent COVID-19 were collected in the United States, Italy and Spain.

CDR1 is MGHRA, CDR2 YSYEKL, per germline. Between the trimmed V and J ends, which lost 4 bases and 1 base, there was a span of 7 bases. The CDR3 covers 14 residues. The V and J genes are TRBV4-1 and TRBJ2-2; D call uncertain. This clonotype was sampled from a man aged 55 to 70 who had recovered from COVID-19. What was sequenced was peripheral blood. In DNA, the CDR3 is TGCGCCAGCAGCCCCAGTGTGAACACCGGGGAGCTGTTTTTT. Translated, it gives CASSPSVNTGELFF.